These 20 T cell receptor beta chains were all obtained from the same sample, sequenced in a study of response to subunit inactivated influenza vaccine. TCRdb itself ran the RT-PCR reads through MiXCR, one entry per CDR3 protein. The table has roughly 630,000 distinct CDR3 sequences, 12% to 15% seen once. This specimen was PBMCs from blood, taken about 14 days before vaccination. These TCRs come from a man aged 50 or older who received an inactivated influenza vaccine.

J is TRBJ1-5 and V is TRBV20-1; 7 bases are shared with TRBD1. J gave up 4 bases and V 4 bases, and 4 bases lay outside the gene matches. The germline V gene encodes CDR1 DFQATT and CDR2 SNEGSKA (reference sequence). The CDR3 spans 13 residues. The DNA for the CDR3 is TGCAGTGCTATCGGGACAGCGAATCAGCCCCAGCATTTT. Amino acid sequence: CSAIGTANQPQHF.

This chain uses TRBV2 with TRBJ2-7; unclear D gene. Trimming stripped 8 bases from V and 7 bases from J, with 18 bases between. CDR1 SNHLY and CDR2 FYNNEI come from the germline V gene. The CDR3 spans 13 residues. The CDR3 loop reads CASALTGKGEQYF. The CDR3 coding sequence is TGTGCCAGCGCGCTGACTGGGAAGGGAGAGCAGTACTTC. Together with reference TRBV2 and TRBJ2-7, the CDR3 gives the full variable domain: EPEVTQTPSHQVTQMGQEVILRCVPISNHLYFYWYRQILGQKVEFLVSFYNNEISEKSEIFDDQFSVERPDGSNFTLKIRSTKLEDSAMYFCASALTGKGEQYFGPGTRLTVT.

This clonotype was recorded a few times. This chain links TRBV15 with TRBJ2-3; D is unresolved. The CDR3 runs 16 residues. Deletions cut 0 bases from V and 3 bases from J, with 13 bases between. Germline V CDR1 and CDR2: LNHNV, YYDKDF (reference sequence). CDR3 in amino acids: CATSRDANVGTDTQYF. In DNA form, the CDR3 reads TGTGCCACCAGCAGAGACGCCAATGTGGGAACAGATACGCAGTATTTT.

To note about this clonotype: Since a much larger clone is just one base distant, this may be a read error. DNA for the CDR3: TGTGCCAGCAGTGAAGCGTACAATAAGCAGTTCTTC. Amino acids: CASSEAYNKQFF. J is TRBJ2-1 and V is TRBV12-3 or TRBV12-4; D ambiguous. The length of the CDR3 is 12 residues.

The J gene is TRBJ1-4, the V gene TRBV20-1; 8 nucleotides line up with TRBD1. This CDR3 is built from 11 residues. From germline, CDR1 is DFQATT and CDR2 SNEGSKA (reference sequence). V dropped 8 bases and J dropped 8; count of bases not matched to a gene: 4. The CDR3 DNA sequence: TGCAGTCCCGGGACAGGCGAAAAACTGTTTTTT. Amino acids: CSPGTGEKLFF.

The V call is TRBV3-1, the J call TRBJ2-7; D not certain. The V end lost 3 bases, the J end lost 3 bases, and 12 bases lay between the germline ends. From germline, CDR1 is LGHDT and CDR2 YNNKEL (reference sequence). The CDR3 is made up of 14 amino acids. The chain's CDR3 is CASSQGLLGYEQYF. The CDR3 bases are TGTGCCAGCAGCCAGGGCCTCTTGGGCTACGAGCAGTACTTC.

V usage is TRBV6-1 and J usage is TRBJ2-5, with TRBD1 matching over 10 bases. The CDR3 contains 15 residues. From germline, CDR1 is MNHNS and CDR2 SASEGT. Trimming took 6 bases from V and 0 from J; bases not matched to a gene: 4. The CDR3 reads CASRGDRGNQETQYF. The DNA for the CDR3 is TGTGCCAGCAGGGGGGACAGGGGAAACCAAGAGACCCAGTACTTC.

In its sample, this clonotype was seen many times. The chain couples TRBV12-3 or TRBV12-4 to TRBJ2-2, with 12 positions matching TRBD1. With 6 bases clipped from V and 0 bases from J, the junction kept 8 bases outside the gene matches. The CDR3 is 18 amino acids. CDR3 coding DNA: TGTGCCAGCAGACGGTCCGGGACAGGGGGCCCGAACACCGGGGAGCTGTTTTTT. Translation gives CASRRSGTGGPNTGELFF.

A few counts support this clonotype. The chain links TRBV6-1 to TRBJ1-3; D is perhaps TRBD1 (6 bases). Germline V gives CDR1 MNHNS, CDR2 SASEGT. Trimming left V 8 bases short and J 8 bases short, with 19 bases between. The CDR3 totals 14 residues. CDR3 sequence reads: CASGRTAGGYTIYF. The CDR3 DNA reads TGTGCCAGCGGCCGGACAGCCGGGGGATACACCATATATTTT.

The V and J genes are TRBV10-3 and TRBJ1-6; 7 bases match TRBD1. Germline CDR1 is ENHRY and CDR2 is SYGVKD. There are 12 residues in the CDR3. J lost 9 bases, V lost 6 bases, and 2 bases had no gene match. The CDR3 sequence is CAISRDSSPLHF. The CDR3 bases are TGTGCCATCAGCAGGGACAGTTCACCCCTCCACTTT.

This chain joins TRBV27 and TRBJ2-2, with D maybe TRBD2 (6 bases). CDR3 size: 17 residues. With 6 bases removed from V and 4 bases from J, the gap between germline ends came to 21 bases. In germline, CDR1 is MNHEY, CDR2 SMNVEV (reference sequence). This CDR3 reads CASSRDWRASITGELFF. CDR3 bases: TGTGCCAGCAGCCGAGATTGGAGGGCCTCAATCACCGGGGAGCTGTTTTTT.

This clonotype was detected only a few times. As DNA, the CDR3 is TGTGCCAGCAGCGTAGCACTCCGGGATACGCAGTATTTT. Encoded protein: CASSVALRDTQYF. The chain couples TRBV9 to TRBJ2-3, with D hard to call. This CDR3 comprises 13 residues. Germline-derived CDR1 and CDR2 are SGDLS and YYNGEE. The V and J ends lost 0 bases and 6 bases respectively, with 8 bases between them.

V is TRBV7-2 and J is TRBJ1-1, with a possible D match to TRBD1 (5 bases). Trimming stripped 3 bases from V and 5 bases from J, with 16 bases between. This CDR3 comprises 15 residues. CDR1 and CDR2 from the germline V gene are SGHTA and FQGNSA. For the CDR3, the DNA is TGTGCCAGCAGCTTGGGGTTCGGCAGGGTAACTGAAGCTTTCTTT. This gives the protein CASSLGFGRVTEAFF.

The CDR3 bases are TGCAGCGTTACCGGGACAGGGGGCCTCCCTTATCGGTATTTT. It is translated as CSVTGTGGLPYRYF. V and J are TRBV29-1 and TRBJ2-3, with TRBD1 matching over 12 bases. The CDR3 sequence is 14 residues long. Germline V lookup: CDR1 SQVTM, CDR2 ANQGSEA. J gave up 14 bases and V 5 bases, and 14 bases lay outside the gene matches.

This clonotype was counted between two and nine times. J is TRBJ2-7 and V is TRBV5-1, with 8 bases matching TRBD1. The V segment lost 4 bases and the J segment 3 bases; nucleotides outside the gene matches: 6. This CDR3 has 14 residues. Germline lookup yields CDR1 SGHRS and CDR2 YFSETQ. In DNA, the CDR3 is TGCGCCAGCAGCCGTTGGACAGGGAGCTACGAGCAGTACTTC. Its protein is CASSRWTGSYEQYF.

This clonotype has a handful of counts. The chain combines TRBV12-3 or TRBV12-4 with TRBJ2-1; 16 nucleotides align to TRBD2. This CDR3 spans 15 amino acids. Germline trimming cut 7 bases from V and 15 bases from J; bases unmatched to any gene: 12. The CDR3 spells CASTKQGLAGGVSFF. The CDR3 nucleotides read TGTGCCAGCACCAAACAGGGACTAGCGGGGGGGGTGTCGTTCTTC.

This clonotype was observed at least ten times. V and J are TRBV6-5 and TRBJ1-1, with D possibly matching TRBD1 (6 bases). Deletions cut 6 bases from V and 3 bases from J, with 17 bases between. CDR3 length equals 15 residues. Germline CDR1 and CDR2: MNHEY and SVGAGI. The CDR3 sequence: CASSDSGTMDTEAFF. The CDR3 region has the DNA TGTGCCAGCAGCGACTCCGGGACAATGGACACTGAAGCTTTCTTT.

The table lists this clonotype with a few counts. This chain joins TRBV7-2 and TRBJ2-3; 7 nucleotides line up with TRBD2. From germline, CDR1 is SGHTA and CDR2 FQGNSA. The V gene end was trimmed by 5 bases and the J gene end by 7 bases; junction bases not matched to a gene: 6. The length of the CDR3 is 13 residues. CDR3 sequence (DNA): TGTGCCAGCAGCATCACGGGACTAAATACGCAGTATTTT. Translating it yields CASSITGLNTQYF.

This clonotype was found a few times. The chain carries TRBV10-3 and TRBJ2-1; D possibly corresponds to TRBD1 (6 bases). Germline loops: CDR1 ENHRY, CDR2 SYGVKD. V lost 0 bases, J lost 5 bases, and 14 bases lay in between. The CDR3 covers 16 residues. Written as DNA, the CDR3 is TGTGCCATCAGTGAGTCGTATTCAGGGGAAGACAATGAGCAGTTCTTC. Protein: CAISESYSGEDNEQFF.

This clonotype was counted between two and nine times. The chain couples TRBV2 to TRBJ2-7; 9 nucleotides line up with TRBD1. J gave up 3 bases and V 6 bases, and 6 bases lay outside the gene matches. Per germline, CDR1 SNHLY and CDR2 FYNNEI. This CDR3 spans 14 amino acids. The CDR3 sequence is CASRTGQGDYEQYF. The CDR3, as DNA: TGTGCCAGCAGGACGGGACAGGGTGACTACGAGCAGTACTTC.